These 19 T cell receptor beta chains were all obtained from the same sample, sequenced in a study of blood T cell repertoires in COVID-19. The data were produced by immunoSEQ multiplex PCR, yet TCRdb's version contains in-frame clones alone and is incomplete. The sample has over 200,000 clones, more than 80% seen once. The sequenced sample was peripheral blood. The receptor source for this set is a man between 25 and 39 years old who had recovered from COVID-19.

CDR3 sequence: CASRPDRSSGNTIYF. For the CDR3, the DNA is TGTGCCAGCAGGCCCGACAGAAGCTCTGGAAACACCATATATTTT. V is TRBV6-6 and J is TRBJ1-3; D possibly corresponds to TRBD1 (5 bases). V gave up 6 bases and J gave up 0 bases, with 12 bases separating them. CDR1 is MNHNY, CDR2 SVGAGI, per germline (reference sequence). The CDR3 has 15 residues.

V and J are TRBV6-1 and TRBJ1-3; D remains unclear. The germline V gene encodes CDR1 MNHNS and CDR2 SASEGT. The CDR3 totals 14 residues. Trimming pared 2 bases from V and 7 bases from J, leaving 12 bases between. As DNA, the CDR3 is TGTGCCAGCAGTGAAAGTTGGTCGGTGAACACCATATATTTT. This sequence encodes CASSESWSVNTIYF.

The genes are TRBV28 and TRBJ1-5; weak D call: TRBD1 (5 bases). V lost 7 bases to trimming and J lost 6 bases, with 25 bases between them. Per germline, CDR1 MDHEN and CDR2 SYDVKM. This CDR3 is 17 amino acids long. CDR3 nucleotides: TGTGCCAGCACTAAAACGGGGGGAGATATTGACTCTCAGCCCCAGCATTTT. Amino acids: CASTKTGGDIDSQPQHF.

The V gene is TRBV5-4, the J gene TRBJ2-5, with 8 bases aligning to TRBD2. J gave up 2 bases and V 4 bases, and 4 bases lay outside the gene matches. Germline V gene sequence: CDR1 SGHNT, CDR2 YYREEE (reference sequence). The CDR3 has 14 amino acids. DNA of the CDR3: TGTGCCAGCAGCGGTGGCGGGGGGCAAGAGACCCAGTACTTC. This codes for CASSGGGGQETQYF.

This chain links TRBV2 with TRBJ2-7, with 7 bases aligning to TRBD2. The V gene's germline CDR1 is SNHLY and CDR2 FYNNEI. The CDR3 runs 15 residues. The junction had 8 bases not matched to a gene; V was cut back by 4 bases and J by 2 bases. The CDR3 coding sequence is TGTGCCAGCAGTGGGCGAGCGGGGTCCACCTACGAGCAGTACTTC. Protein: CASSGRAGSTYEQYF. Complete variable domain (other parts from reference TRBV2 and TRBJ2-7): EPEVTQTPSHQVTQMGQEVILRCVPISNHLYFYWYRQILGQKVEFLVSFYNNEISEKSEIFDDQFSVERPDGSNFTLKIRSTKLEDSAMYFCASSGRAGSTYEQYFGPGTRLTVT.

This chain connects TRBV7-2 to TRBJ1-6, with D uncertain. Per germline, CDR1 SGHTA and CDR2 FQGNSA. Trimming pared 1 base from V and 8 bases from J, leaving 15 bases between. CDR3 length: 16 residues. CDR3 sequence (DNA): TGTGCCAGCAGCTTAGTTAGGATGGGAGGTTATTCACCCCTCCACTTT. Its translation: CASSLVRMGGYSPLHF.

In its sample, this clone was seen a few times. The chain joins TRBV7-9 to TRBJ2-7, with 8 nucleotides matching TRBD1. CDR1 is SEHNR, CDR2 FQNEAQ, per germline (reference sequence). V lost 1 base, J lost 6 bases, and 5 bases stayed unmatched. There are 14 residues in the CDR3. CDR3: CASSLVTGGIEQYF. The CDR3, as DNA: TGTGCCAGCAGCTTAGTTACAGGGGGTATCGAGCAGTACTTC. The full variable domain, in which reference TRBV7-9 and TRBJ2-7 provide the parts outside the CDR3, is DTGVSQNPRHKITKRGQNVTFRCDPISEHNRLYWYRQTLGQGPEFLTYFQNEAQLEKSRLLSDRFSAERPKGSFSTLEIQRTEQGDSAMYLCASSLVTGGIEQYFGPGTRLTVT.

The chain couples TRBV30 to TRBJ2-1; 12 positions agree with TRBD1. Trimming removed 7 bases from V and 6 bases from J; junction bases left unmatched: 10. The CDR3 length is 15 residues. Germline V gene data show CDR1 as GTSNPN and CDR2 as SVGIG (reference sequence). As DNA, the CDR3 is TGTGCCTACCGTGAGGGACAGGGGGCTGCCAATGAGCAGTTCTTC. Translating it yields CAYREGQGAANEQFF.

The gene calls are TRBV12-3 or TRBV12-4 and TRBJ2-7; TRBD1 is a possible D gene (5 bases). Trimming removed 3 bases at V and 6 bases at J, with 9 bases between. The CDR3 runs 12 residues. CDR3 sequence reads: CASSFQGVEQYF. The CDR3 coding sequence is TGTGCCAGCAGTTTTCAGGGTGTCGAGCAGTACTTC.

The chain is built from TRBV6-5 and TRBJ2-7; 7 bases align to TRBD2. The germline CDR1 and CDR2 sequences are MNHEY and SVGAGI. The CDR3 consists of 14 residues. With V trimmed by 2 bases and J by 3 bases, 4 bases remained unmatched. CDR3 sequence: CASSYRGGVYEQYF. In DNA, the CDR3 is TGTGCCAGCAGTTACAGGGGAGGGGTCTACGAGCAGTACTTC.

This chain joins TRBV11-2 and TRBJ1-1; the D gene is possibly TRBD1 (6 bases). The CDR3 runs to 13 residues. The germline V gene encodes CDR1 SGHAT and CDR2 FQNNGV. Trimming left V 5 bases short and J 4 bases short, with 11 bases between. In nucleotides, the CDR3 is TGTGCCAGCAGCAGCGTGGGGGCCACTGAAGCTTTCTTT. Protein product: CASSSVGATEAFF.

CDR3 protein: CASSEQGQSPLHF. For the CDR3, the DNA is TGCGCCAGCAGTGAGCAGGGGCAGTCACCCCTCCACTTT. The rearrangement links TRBV10-1 to TRBJ1-6; D may be TRBD1 (6 bases). Trimming took 2 bases from V and 10 from J, leaving 9 bases between them. Germline loops: CDR1 WNHNN, CDR2 SYGVQD (reference sequence). CDR3 length equals 13 residues.

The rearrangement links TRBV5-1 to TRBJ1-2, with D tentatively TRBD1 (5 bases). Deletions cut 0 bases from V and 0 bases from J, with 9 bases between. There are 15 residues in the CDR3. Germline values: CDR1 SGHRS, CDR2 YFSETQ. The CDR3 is CASSLGGGANYGYTF. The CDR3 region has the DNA TGCGCCAGCAGCTTGGGCGGGGGAGCTAACTATGGCTACACCTTC.

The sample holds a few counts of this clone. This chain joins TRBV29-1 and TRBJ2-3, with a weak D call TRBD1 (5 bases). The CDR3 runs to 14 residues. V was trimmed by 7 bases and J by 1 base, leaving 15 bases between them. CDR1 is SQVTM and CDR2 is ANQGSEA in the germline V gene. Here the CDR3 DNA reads TGCAGCGCAACAGGAGCCGTCCGCACAGATACGCAGTATTTT. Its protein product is CSATGAVRTDTQYF.

CDR3 sequence: CASSFFRDSGLGYTF. For the CDR3, the DNA is TGTGCCAGCAGCTTCTTCCGGGACAGCGGTTTGGGCTACACCTTC. This chain links TRBV6-5 with TRBJ1-2; 7 nucleotides align to TRBD1. This CDR3 comprises 15 residues. The V and J ends lost 6 bases and 8 bases, in that order; junction bases with no gene match: 15. Looked up from germline, CDR1 is MNHEY and CDR2 is SVGAGI.

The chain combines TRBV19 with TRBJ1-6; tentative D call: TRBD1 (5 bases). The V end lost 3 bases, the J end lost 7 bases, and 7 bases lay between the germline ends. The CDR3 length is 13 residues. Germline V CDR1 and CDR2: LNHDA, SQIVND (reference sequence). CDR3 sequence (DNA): TGTGCCAGTAGTATTGGGGCAAATTCACCCCTCCACTTT. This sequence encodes CASSIGANSPLHF. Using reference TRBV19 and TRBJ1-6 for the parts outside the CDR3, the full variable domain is DGGITQSPKYLFRKEGQNVTLSCEQNLNHDAMYWYRQDPGQGLRLIYYSQIVNDFQKGDIAEGYSVSREKKESFPLTVTSAQKNPTAFYLCASSIGANSPLHFGNGTRLTVT.

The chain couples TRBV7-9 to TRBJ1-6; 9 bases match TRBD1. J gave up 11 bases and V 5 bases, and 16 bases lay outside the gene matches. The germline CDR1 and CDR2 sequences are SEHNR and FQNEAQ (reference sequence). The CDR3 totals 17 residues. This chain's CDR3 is CASSTRPPLQGAAPLHF. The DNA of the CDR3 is TGTGCCAGCAGCACAAGGCCTCCCTTACAGGGGGCAGCACCCCTCCACTTT.

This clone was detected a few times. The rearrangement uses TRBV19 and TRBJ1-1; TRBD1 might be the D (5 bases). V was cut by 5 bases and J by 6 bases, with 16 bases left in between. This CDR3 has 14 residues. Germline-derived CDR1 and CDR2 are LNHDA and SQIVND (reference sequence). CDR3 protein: CASSPSNRYPEAFF. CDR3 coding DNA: TGTGCCAGTAGTCCGTCAAACAGGTACCCTGAAGCTTTCTTT.

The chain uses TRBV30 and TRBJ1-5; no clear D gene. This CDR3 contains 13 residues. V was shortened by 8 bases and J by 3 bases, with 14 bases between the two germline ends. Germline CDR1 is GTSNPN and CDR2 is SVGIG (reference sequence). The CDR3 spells CATRVTPNQPQHF. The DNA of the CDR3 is TGTGCCACTAGGGTTACCCCCAATCAGCCCCAGCATTTT.